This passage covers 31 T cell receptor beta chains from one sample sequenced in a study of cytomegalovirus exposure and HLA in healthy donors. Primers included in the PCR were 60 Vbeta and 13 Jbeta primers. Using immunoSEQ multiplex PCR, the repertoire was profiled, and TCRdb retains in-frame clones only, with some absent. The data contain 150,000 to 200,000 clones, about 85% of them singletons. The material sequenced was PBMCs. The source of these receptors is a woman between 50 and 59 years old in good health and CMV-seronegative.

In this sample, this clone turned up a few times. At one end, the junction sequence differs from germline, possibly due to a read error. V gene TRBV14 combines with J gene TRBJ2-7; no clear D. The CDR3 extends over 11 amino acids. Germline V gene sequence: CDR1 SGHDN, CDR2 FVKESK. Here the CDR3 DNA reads TGTGCCAGCAGCCAAGATTGGGTACAGTCTTTC. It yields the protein CASSQDWVQSF.

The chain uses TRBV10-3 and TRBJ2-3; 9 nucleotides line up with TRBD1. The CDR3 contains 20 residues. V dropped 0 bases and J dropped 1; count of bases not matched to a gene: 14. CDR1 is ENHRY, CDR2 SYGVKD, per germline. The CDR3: CAISESIGTGRAARTDTQYF. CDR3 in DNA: TGTGCCATCAGTGAGTCGATCGGGACAGGGAGGGCGGCACGCACAGATACGCAGTATTTT.

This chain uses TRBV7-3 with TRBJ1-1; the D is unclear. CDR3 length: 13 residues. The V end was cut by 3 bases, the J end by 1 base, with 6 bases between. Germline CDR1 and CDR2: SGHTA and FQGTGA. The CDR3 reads CASSFFRNTEAFF. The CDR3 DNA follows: TGTGCCAGCAGCTTTTTCCGGAACACTGAAGCTTTCTTT.

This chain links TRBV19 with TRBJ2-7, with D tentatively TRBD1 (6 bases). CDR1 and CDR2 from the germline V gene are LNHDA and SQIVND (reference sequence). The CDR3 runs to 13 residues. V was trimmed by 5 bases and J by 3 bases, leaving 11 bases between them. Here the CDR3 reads CASSVGTYYEQYF. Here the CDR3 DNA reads TGTGCCAGTAGTGTCGGGACATACTACGAGCAGTACTTC.

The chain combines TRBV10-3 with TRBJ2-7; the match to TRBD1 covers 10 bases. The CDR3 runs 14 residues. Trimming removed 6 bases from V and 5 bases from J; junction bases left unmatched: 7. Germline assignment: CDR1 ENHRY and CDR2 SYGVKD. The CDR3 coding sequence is TGTGCCATCAGATCCTCCGGGACAGGGGACGAGCAGTACTTC. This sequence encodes CAIRSSGTGDEQYF.

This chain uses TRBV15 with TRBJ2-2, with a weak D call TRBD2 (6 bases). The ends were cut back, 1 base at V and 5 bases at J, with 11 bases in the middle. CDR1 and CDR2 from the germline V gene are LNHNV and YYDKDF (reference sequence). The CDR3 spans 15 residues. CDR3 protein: CATSRAGGFTGELFF. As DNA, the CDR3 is TGTGCCACCAGCAGAGCCGGGGGATTTACCGGGGAGCTGTTTTTT.

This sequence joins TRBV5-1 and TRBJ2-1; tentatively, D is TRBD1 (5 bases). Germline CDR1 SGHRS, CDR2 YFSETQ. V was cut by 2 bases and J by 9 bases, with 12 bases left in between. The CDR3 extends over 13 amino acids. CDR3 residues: CASSLKGWGEQFF. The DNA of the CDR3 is TGCGCCAGCAGCTTAAAGGGGTGGGGTGAGCAGTTCTTC.

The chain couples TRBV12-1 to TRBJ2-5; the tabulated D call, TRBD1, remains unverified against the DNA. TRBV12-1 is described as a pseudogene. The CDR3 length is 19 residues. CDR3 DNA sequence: TGTGCCAGCAGCTTCTCACGGACACCTCGGGACAGAGCGCAAGAGACCCAGTACTTC. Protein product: CASSFSRTPRDRAQETQYF.

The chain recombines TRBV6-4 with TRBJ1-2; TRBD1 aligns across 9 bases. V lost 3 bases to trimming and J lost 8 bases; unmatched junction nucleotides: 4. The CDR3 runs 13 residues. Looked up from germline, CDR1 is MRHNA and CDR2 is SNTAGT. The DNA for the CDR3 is TGTGCCAGCAGTGAGACAGGGGGTAGAGGCTACACCTTC. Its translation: CASSETGGRGYTF.

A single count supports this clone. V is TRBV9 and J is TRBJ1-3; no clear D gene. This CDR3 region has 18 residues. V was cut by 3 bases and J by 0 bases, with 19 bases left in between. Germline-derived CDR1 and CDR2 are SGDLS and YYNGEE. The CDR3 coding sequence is TGTGCCAGCAGCGCCCCCCCGGAGGCGAAACTCTCTGGAAACACCATATATTTT. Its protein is CASSAPPEAKLSGNTIYF.

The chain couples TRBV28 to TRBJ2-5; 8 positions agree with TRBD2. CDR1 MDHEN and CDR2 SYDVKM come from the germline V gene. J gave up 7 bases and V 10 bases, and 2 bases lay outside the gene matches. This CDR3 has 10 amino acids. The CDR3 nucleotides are TGTGCCATCGGGGGGGTGACCCAGTACTTC. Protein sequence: CAIGGVTQYF.

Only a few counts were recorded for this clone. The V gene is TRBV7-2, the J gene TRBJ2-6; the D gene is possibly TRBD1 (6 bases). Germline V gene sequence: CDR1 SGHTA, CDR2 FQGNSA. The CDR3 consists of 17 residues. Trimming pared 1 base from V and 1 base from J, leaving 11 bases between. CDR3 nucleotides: TGTGCCAGCAGCTTAGTAGGGGGTGGGTCTGGGGCCAACGTCCTGACTTTC. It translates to CASSLVGGGSGANVLTF.

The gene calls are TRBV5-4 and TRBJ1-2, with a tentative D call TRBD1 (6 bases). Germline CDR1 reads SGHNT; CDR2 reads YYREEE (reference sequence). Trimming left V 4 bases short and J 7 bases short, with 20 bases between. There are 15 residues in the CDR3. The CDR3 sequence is CASSKQGEGGSGYTF. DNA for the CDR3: TGTGCCAGCAGCAAACAGGGTGAGGGAGGGAGTGGCTACACCTTC.

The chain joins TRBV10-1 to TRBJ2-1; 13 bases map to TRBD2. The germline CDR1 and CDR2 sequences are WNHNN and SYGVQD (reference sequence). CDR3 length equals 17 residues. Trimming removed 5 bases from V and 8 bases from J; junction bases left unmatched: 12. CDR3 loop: CASSLGTSGALSYEQFF. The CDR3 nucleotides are TGCGCCAGCAGTCTCGGGACTAGCGGGGCCCTGAGTTATGAGCAGTTCTTC.

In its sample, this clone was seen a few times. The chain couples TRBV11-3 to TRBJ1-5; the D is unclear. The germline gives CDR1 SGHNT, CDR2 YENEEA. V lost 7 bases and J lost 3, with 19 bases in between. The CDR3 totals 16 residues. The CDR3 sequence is CASTVKESLFNQPQHF. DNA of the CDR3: TGTGCCAGCACCGTCAAGGAGTCCCTCTTCAATCAGCCCCAGCATTTT.

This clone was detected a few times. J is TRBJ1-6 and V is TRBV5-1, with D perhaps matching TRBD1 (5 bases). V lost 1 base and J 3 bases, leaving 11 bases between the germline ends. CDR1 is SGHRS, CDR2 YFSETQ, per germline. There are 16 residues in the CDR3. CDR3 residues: CASSLTSDSYNSPLHF. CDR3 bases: TGCGCCAGCAGCTTGACCTCAGACAGCTATAATTCACCCCTCCACTTT. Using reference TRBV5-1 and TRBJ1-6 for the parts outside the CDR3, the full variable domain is KAGVTQTPRYLIKTRGQQVTLSCSPISGHRSVSWYQQTPGQGLQFLFEYFSETQRNKGNFPGRFSGRQFSNSRSEMNVSTLELGDSALYLCASSLTSDSYNSPLHFGNGTRLTVT.

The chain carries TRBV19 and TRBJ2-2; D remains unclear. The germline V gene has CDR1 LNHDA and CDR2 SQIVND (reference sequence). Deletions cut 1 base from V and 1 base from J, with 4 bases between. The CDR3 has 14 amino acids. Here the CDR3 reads CASSIAQNTGELFF. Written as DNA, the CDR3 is TGTGCCAGTAGTATAGCCCAGAACACCGGGGAGCTGTTTTTT.

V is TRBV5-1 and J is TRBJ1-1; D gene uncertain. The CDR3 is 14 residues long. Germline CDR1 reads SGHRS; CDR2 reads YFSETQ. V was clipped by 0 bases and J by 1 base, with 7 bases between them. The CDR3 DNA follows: TGCGCCAGCAGCTTGGTCACGGGGAACACTGAAGCTTTCTTT. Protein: CASSLVTGNTEAFF. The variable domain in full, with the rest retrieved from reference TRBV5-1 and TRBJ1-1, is KAGVTQTPRYLIKTRGQQVTLSCSPISGHRSVSWYQQTPGQGLQFLFEYFSETQRNKGNFPGRFSGRQFSNSRSEMNVSTLELGDSALYLCASSLVTGNTEAFFGQGTRLTVV.

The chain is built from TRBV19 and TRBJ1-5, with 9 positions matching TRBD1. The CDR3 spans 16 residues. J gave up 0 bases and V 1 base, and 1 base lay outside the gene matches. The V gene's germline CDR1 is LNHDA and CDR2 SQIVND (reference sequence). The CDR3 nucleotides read TGTGCCAGTAGTATAGGGACAGGGGTTAGCAATCAGCCCCAGCATTTT. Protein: CASSIGTGVSNQPQHF.

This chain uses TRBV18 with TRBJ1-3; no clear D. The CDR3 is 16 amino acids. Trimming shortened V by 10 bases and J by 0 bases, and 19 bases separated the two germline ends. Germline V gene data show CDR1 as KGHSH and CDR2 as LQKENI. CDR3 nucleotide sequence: TGTGCCACCCAGGTCTTCCCAAGCGGCTCTGGAAACACCATATATTTT. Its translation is CATQVFPSGSGNTIYF.

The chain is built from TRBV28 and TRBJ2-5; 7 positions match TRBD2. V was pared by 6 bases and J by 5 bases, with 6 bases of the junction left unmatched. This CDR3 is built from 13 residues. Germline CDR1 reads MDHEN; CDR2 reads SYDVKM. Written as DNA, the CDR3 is TGTGCCAGCAGCCGAGGACTAGGGGAGACCCAGTACTTC. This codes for CASSRGLGETQYF.

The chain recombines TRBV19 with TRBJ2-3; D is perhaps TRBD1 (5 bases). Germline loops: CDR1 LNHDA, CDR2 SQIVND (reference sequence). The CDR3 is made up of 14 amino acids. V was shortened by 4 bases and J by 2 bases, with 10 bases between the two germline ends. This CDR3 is CASSKGQLTDTQYF. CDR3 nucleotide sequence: TGTGCCAGTAGTAAGGGGCAGCTCACAGATACGCAGTATTTT.

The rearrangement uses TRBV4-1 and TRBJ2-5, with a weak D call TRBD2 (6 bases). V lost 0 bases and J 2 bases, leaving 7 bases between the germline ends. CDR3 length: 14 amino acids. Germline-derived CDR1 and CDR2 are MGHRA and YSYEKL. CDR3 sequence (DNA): TGCGCCAGCAGCCAAGATCGGGGGCAAGAGACCCAGTACTTC. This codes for CASSQDRGQETQYF.

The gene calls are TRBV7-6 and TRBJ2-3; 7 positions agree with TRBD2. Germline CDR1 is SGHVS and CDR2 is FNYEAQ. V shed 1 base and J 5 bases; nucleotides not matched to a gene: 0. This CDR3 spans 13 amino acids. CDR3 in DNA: TGTGCCAGCAGCTTAGTAGCGGGAGATACGCAGTATTTT. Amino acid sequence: CASSLVAGDTQYF.

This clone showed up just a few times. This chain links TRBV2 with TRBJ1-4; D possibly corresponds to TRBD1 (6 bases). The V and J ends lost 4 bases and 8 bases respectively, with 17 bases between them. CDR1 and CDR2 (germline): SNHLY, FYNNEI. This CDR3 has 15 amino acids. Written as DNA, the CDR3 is TGTGCCAGCAGTGTATTGCTACAGGGCCACGAAAAACTGTTTTTT. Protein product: CASSVLLQGHEKLFF.

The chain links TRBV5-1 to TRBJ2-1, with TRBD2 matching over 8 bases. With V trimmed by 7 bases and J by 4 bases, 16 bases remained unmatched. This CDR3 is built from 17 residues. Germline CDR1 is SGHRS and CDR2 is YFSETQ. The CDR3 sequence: CASALSAGGLPYNEQFF. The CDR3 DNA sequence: TGCGCCAGCGCACTCTCGGCGGGAGGTCTTCCTTACAATGAGCAGTTCTTC.

Here the CDR3 reads CASSEGTWTVRGSYEQYF. The CDR3 nucleotides are TGTGCCAGCAGTGAAGGAACCTGGACAGTCCGCGGATCCTACGAGCAGTACTTC. The J gene is TRBJ2-7, the V gene TRBV6-1; TRBD1 might be the D (6 bases). The CDR3 is 18 amino acids. Trimming took 1 base from V and 1 from J, leaving 20 bases between them. Germline V gene data show CDR1 as MNHNS and CDR2 as SASEGT.

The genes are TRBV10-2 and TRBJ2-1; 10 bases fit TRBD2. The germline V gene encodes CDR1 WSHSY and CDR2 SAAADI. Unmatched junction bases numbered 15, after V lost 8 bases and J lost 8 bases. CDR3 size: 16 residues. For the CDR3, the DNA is TGCGCCAGCCTCGGGCGGGGTAGCGGGGGGATCCATGAGCAGTTCTTC. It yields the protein CASLGRGSGGIHEQFF.

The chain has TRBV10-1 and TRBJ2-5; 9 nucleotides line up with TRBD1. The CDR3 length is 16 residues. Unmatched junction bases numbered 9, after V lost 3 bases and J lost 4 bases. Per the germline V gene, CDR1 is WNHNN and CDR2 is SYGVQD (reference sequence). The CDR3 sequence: CASSDPGGQGRETQYF. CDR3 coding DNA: TGCGCCAGCAGTGACCCTGGGGGACAGGGAAGAGAGACCCAGTACTTC.

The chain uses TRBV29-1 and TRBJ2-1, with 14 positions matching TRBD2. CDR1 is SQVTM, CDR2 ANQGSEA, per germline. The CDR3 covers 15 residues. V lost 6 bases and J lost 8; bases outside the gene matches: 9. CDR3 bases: TGCAGCGTGTGGACTAGCGGGAGGAGGGAGGATGAGCAGTTCTTC. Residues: CSVWTSGRREDEQFF.

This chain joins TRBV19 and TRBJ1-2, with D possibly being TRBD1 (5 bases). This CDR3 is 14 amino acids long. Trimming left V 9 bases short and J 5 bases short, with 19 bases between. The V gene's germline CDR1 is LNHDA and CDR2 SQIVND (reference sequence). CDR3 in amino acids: CASQIGGEPYGYTF. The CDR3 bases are TGTGCCAGCCAGATCGGAGGGGAACCTTATGGCTACACCTTC. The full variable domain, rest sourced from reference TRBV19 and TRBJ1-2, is DGGITQSPKYLFRKEGQNVTLSCEQNLNHDAMYWYRQDPGQGLRLIYYSQIVNDFQKGDIAEGYSVSREKKESFPLTVTSAQKNPTAFYLCASQIGGEPYGYTFGSGTRLTVV.